This entry lists 32 T cell receptor beta chains sequenced from one sample in a study of blood T cell repertoires in COVID-19. The data were produced by immunoSEQ multiplex PCR, yet TCRdb's version contains in-frame clones alone and is incomplete. This sample has about 57,000 clones, with approximately 92% found just once. The sample comprised peripheral blood. The origin of the receptors is a man aged 55 to 70 with acute or convalescent COVID-19.

This clone was observed once. The chain uses TRBV11-3 and TRBJ1-1; perhaps TRBD1 as D (5 bases). The germline CDR1 and CDR2 sequences are SGHNT and YENEEA. There are 16 residues in the CDR3. Trimming shortened V by 1 base and J by 0 bases, and 12 bases separated the two germline ends. The CDR3 region is CASSLGGGRLNTEAFF. CDR3 nucleotide sequence: TGTGCCAGCAGCTTAGGGGGGGGAAGGCTGAACACTGAAGCTTTCTTT. The full variable domain, with the rest looked up from reference TRBV11-3 and TRBJ1-1, is EAGVVQSPRYKIIEKKQPVAFWCNPISGHNTLYWYLQNLGQGPELLIRYENEEAVDDSQLPKDRFSAERLKGVDSTLKIQPAELGDSAVYLCASSLGGGRLNTEAFFGQGTRLTVV.

This chain uses TRBV25-1 with TRBJ1-4; D unresolved. CDR1 is MGHDK, CDR2 SYGVNS, per germline. Trimming pared 8 bases from V and 3 bases from J, leaving 13 bases between. The CDR3 extends over 14 amino acids. Here the CDR3 DNA reads TGTGCCAGCGGCGCGATAGGAGCTAATGAAAAACTGTTTTTT. This codes for CASGAIGANEKLFF.

The chain joins TRBV7-2 to TRBJ2-1, with 7 bases matching TRBD2. J lost 4 bases, V lost 1 base, and 16 bases had no gene match. The CDR3 has 19 residues. CDR1 and CDR2 from the germline V gene are SGHTA and FQGNSA. The CDR3 region is CASSLEVGSGVGPYNEQFF. CDR3 bases: TGTGCCAGCAGCTTAGAAGTCGGCAGCGGGGTGGGCCCATACAATGAGCAGTTCTTC.

The chain combines TRBV3-1 (or the pseudogene TRBV3-2) with TRBJ1-1, with D possibly TRBD1 on 5 matching bases. Germline V gene sequence: CDR1 LGHDT, CDR2 YNNKEL (reference sequence). The CDR3 sequence is 16 residues long. Trimming cost V 2 bases and J 0 bases, with 13 bases left between them. The DNA of the CDR3 is TGTGCCAGCAGCCAATTATTGCCAGGGATGAACACTGAAGCTTTCTTT. This gives the protein CASSQLLPGMNTEAFF.

The chain couples TRBV6-1 to TRBJ1-1, with 9 nucleotides matching TRBD1. Looked up from germline, CDR1 is MNHNS and CDR2 is SASEGT. The V and J ends lost 3 bases and 6 bases, in that order; junction bases with no gene match: 11. This CDR3 region has 16 residues. The CDR3 nucleotides are TGTGCCAGCAGTGATCGAGCCGGGACAGGGAGGGCTGAAGCTTTCTTT. Translating it yields CASSDRAGTGRAEAFF.

The chain employs TRBV19 and TRBJ1-1; no clear D gene. CDR1 LNHDA and CDR2 SQIVND come from the germline V gene (reference sequence). V lost 6 bases and J lost 0, with 11 bases in between. The CDR3 has 14 amino acids. The CDR3 sequence: CASSQFALNTEAFF. In nucleotides, the CDR3 is TGTGCCAGTAGCCAGTTCGCTTTGAACACTGAAGCTTTCTTT.

V usage is TRBV30 and J usage is TRBJ2-2; TRBD1 agrees at 8 bases. V lost 3 bases, J lost 3 bases, and 3 bases stayed unmatched. The germline V gene encodes CDR1 GTSNPN and CDR2 SVGIG (reference sequence). This CDR3 comprises 14 residues. The CDR3 protein is CAWSRGLDTGELFF. The CDR3 DNA is TGTGCCTGGAGCAGGGGGCTGGACACCGGGGAGCTGTTTTTT.

V usage is TRBV18 and J usage is TRBJ2-2; 9 bases align to TRBD1. J was trimmed by 6 bases and V by 2 bases; bases with no gene match: 7. This CDR3 comprises 16 residues. The germline V gene encodes CDR1 KGHSH and CDR2 LQKENI. Here the CDR3 reads CASSPSFGTGPGELFF. In DNA, the CDR3 is TGTGCCAGCTCACCATCCTTCGGGACAGGGCCCGGGGAGCTGTTTTTT.

The CDR3 sequence: CAIRVQGALVKYF. DNA for the CDR3: TGTGCCATCAGAGTACAGGGGGCTTTGGTCAAGTACTTC. This sequence joins TRBV10-3 and TRBJ2-7, with 9 bases lining up with TRBD1. The germline V gene has CDR1 ENHRY and CDR2 SYGVKD. The CDR3 has 13 amino acids. V lost 6 bases and J lost 11; bases outside the gene matches: 11.

This clone was recorded once. The chain employs TRBV28 and TRBJ2-3; the D gene is possibly TRBD1 (6 bases). The germline V and J ends were trimmed by 7 bases and 6 bases, with 17 bases remaining between them. CDR3 length: 14 residues. Per the germline V gene, CDR1 is MDHEN and CDR2 is SYDVKM. The CDR3 DNA reads TGTGCCAGCAAGGTCGACCTCACAGGGGATACGCAGTATTTT. This translates into CASKVDLTGDTQYF. Combining the CDR3 with reference TRBV28 and TRBJ2-3 gives the whole variable domain DVKVTQSSRYLVKRTGEKVFLECVQDMDHENMFWYRQDPGLGLRLIYFSYDVKMKEKGDIPEGYSVSREKKERFSLILESASTNQTSMYLCASKVDLTGDTQYFGPGTRLTVL.

The rearrangement links TRBV5-8 to TRBJ2-7; no definite D call. Trimming left V 3 bases short and J 4 bases short, with 5 bases between. The CDR3 runs 11 residues. CDR1 is SGHTS and CDR2 is YDEGEE in the germline V gene. The CDR3 loop reads CASSYAYEQYF. In nucleotides, the CDR3 is TGTGCCAGCAGCTACGCGTACGAGCAGTACTTC.

This clone occurred a few times. The genes are TRBV4-3 and TRBJ1-2, with D possibly matching TRBD1 (6 bases). The CDR3 consists of 15 residues. V was pared by 5 bases and J by 0 bases, with 13 bases between. CDR1 is LGHNA, CDR2 YSLEER, per germline. The CDR3 here is CASSYGTTSNYGYTF. Written as DNA, the CDR3 is TGCGCCAGCAGCTATGGGACAACGTCTAACTATGGCTACACCTTC.

V usage is TRBV7-8 and J usage is TRBJ2-7; 11 bases agree with TRBD2. This CDR3 comprises 15 residues. CDR1 is SGHVS, CDR2 FQNEAQ, per germline. Trimming removed 5 bases from V and 0 bases from J; junction bases left unmatched: 3. CDR3 DNA: TGTGCCAGCAGCGCGACTAGCGGGGTCTCCTACGAGCAGTACTTC. Amino acids: CASSATSGVSYEQYF. The variable domain in full, with the rest retrieved from reference TRBV7-8 and TRBJ2-7, is GAGVSQSPRYKVAKRGQDVALRCDPISGHVSLFWYQQALGQGPEFLTYFQNEAQLDKSGLPSDRFFAERPEGSVSTLKIQRTQQEDSAVYLCASSATSGVSYEQYFGPGTRLTVT.

The chain couples TRBV4-2 to TRBJ2-7; 8 nucleotides match TRBD1. V trimming: 0 bases; J trimming: 1 base; junction bases outside the gene matches: 11. The CDR3 length is 18 residues. Germline CDR1 LGHNA, CDR2 YNFKEQ. This CDR3 is CASSQELAWQGASYEQYF. CDR3 nucleotide sequence: TGTGCCAGCAGCCAAGAATTAGCTTGGCAGGGGGCGTCCTACGAGCAGTACTTC.

V is TRBV5-5 and J is TRBJ1-5; TRBD1 is a possible D gene (6 bases). Trimming left V 3 bases short and J 3 bases short, with 13 bases between. CDR1 SGHKS and CDR2 YYEKEE come from the germline V gene (reference sequence). This CDR3 comprises 15 residues. DNA for the CDR3: TGTGCCAGCAGCTCCCTGGACAGCCCCAATCAGCCCCAGCATTTT. Encoded protein: CASSSLDSPNQPQHF.

This chain connects TRBV9 to TRBJ1-2; 8 bases agree with TRBD1. J was trimmed by 5 bases and V by 0 bases; bases with no gene match: 6. Per the germline V gene, CDR1 is SGDLS and CDR2 is YYNGEE. This CDR3 contains 15 residues. CDR3 sequence (DNA): TGTGCCAGCAGCGTAGTCCCACAGGGGGAATATGGCTACACCTTC. Translated: CASSVVPQGEYGYTF.

V gene TRBV28 combines with J gene TRBJ1-2; 7 bases are shared with TRBD1. The CDR3 is made up of 14 amino acids. J lost 7 bases, V lost 5 bases, and 10 bases had no gene match. Germline lookup yields CDR1 MDHEN and CDR2 SYDVKM. This chain's CDR3 is CASSPRTGVGGYTF. The DNA of the CDR3 is TGTGCCAGCAGTCCTCGGACAGGCGTAGGTGGCTACACCTTC.

The rearrangement uses TRBV2 and TRBJ1-2; D uncertain. The germline V gene has CDR1 SNHLY and CDR2 FYNNEI. V was shortened by 6 bases and J by 0 bases, with 11 bases between the two germline ends. The length of the CDR3 is 14 residues. The CDR3: CASREQTSNYGYTF. The CDR3 DNA follows: TGTGCCAGCAGGGAACAGACATCTAACTATGGCTACACCTTC.

This rearrangement joins TRBV28 to TRBJ1-4; 7 bases map to TRBD1. The V gene's germline CDR1 is MDHEN and CDR2 SYDVKM. The V segment lost 5 bases and the J segment 5 bases; nucleotides outside the gene matches: 8. This CDR3 spans 15 amino acids. CDR3 amino acids: CASSPHRDRNEKLFF. The CDR3 bases are TGTGCCAGCAGTCCCCACCGGGACAGAAATGAAAAACTGTTTTTT.

The chain joins TRBV3-1 (or the pseudogene TRBV3-2) to TRBJ1-2; D is ambiguous. The CDR3 runs to 15 residues. Germline-derived CDR1 and CDR2 are LGHDT and YNNKEL (reference sequence). Trimming cost V 1 base and J 5 bases, with 14 bases left between them. The DNA for the CDR3 is TGTGCCAGCAGCCAAGGTCCAGGCAATGTTTATGGCTACACCTTC. Translation: CASSQGPGNVYGYTF.

The gene calls are TRBV7-6 and TRBJ2-5; 11 bases are a match to TRBD2. The germline gives CDR1 SGHVS, CDR2 FNYEAQ. V was pared by 2 bases and J by 5 bases, with 1 base of the junction left unmatched. The CDR3 totals 14 residues. The CDR3 DNA sequence: TGTGCCAGCAGCTTAACTAGCGGGAGTGAGACCCAGTACTTC. Protein: CASSLTSGSETQYF.

V gene TRBV11-1 combines with J gene TRBJ2-1; possible D gene TRBD2, 5 bases. V dropped 3 bases and J dropped 6 bases, with 6 bases sitting between them. CDR1 and CDR2 from the germline V gene are SGHAT and FQDESV (reference sequence). This CDR3 has 12 residues. The CDR3 spells CASSLAGNEQFF. CDR3 nucleotide sequence: TGTGCCAGCAGCTTGGCGGGCAATGAGCAGTTCTTC.

CDR3 in amino acids: CASSSQGITEAFF. In nucleotides, the CDR3 is TGTGCCAGCAGTTCCCAGGGAATCACTGAAGCTTTCTTT. V is TRBV7-9 and J is TRBJ1-1; maybe TRBD1 (5 bases). In germline, CDR1 is SEHNR, CDR2 FQNEAQ (reference sequence). This CDR3 has 13 amino acids. V was clipped by 6 bases and J by 4 bases, with 12 bases between them.

V usage is TRBV6-5 and J usage is TRBJ1-1; 9 nucleotides line up with TRBD1. V lost 6 bases and J lost 5; bases outside the gene matches: 4. Germline CDR1 reads MNHEY; CDR2 reads SVGAGI. The CDR3 contains 13 residues. The CDR3 coding sequence is TGTGCCAGCAGGTCGACAGGGGGTACTGAAGCTTTCTTT. Its translation: CASRSTGGTEAFF.

This chain links TRBV29-1 with TRBJ2-7; TRBD1 matches at 7 bases. Per the germline V gene, CDR1 is SQVTM and CDR2 is ANQGSEA. The CDR3 is 15 residues long. J gave up 0 bases and V 6 bases, and 11 bases lay outside the gene matches. The CDR3 here is CSVAKDRSGSYEQYF. The DNA of the CDR3 is TGCAGCGTCGCAAAGGACAGGTCCGGCTCCTACGAGCAGTACTTC.

The V call is TRBV28, the J call TRBJ2-3; TRBD2 aligns across 8 bases. V lost 2 bases, J lost 0 bases, and 1 base stayed unmatched. Germline CDR1 and CDR2: MDHEN and SYDVKM. The CDR3 has 15 residues. The CDR3 nucleotides read TGTGCCAGCAGTTTACCTAGCGGGAGCACAGATACGCAGTATTTT. Translation gives CASSLPSGSTDTQYF.

This chain links TRBV6-5 with TRBJ1-1; 7 bases are shared with TRBD1. V was pared by 4 bases and J by 10 bases, with 9 bases of the junction left unmatched. Germline V gives CDR1 MNHEY, CDR2 SVGAGI. The CDR3 runs to 13 residues. The CDR3 spells CASSLTRGPGAFF. As DNA, the CDR3 is TGTGCCAGCAGTTTGACGAGGGGGCCGGGAGCTTTCTTT.

CDR3 region: CSAQSQGFTEAFF. The CDR3 DNA is TGCAGCGCCCAGAGTCAGGGGTTCACTGAAGCTTTCTTT. The V gene is TRBV29-1, the J gene TRBJ1-1; TRBD1 might be the D (6 bases). Trimming removed 7 bases at V and 4 bases at J, with 16 bases between. Germline CDR1 SQVTM, CDR2 ANQGSEA. CDR3 length: 13 residues.

The rearrangement joins TRBV12-3 or TRBV12-4 to TRBJ2-6; D is unclear. The CDR3 totals 13 residues. Trimming removed 6 bases at V and 4 bases at J, with 7 bases between. The DNA for the CDR3 is TGTGCCAGCAGCCCCAGGGGGGCCAACGTCCTGACTTTC. It codes for CASSPRGANVLTF.

The sample holds one count of this clone. This chain uses TRBV28 with TRBJ1-2; 9 positions match TRBD1. Losses at the gene ends were 6 bases for V and 6 bases for J; bases not matched to a gene: 11. CDR1 and CDR2 (germline): MDHEN, SYDVKM. The CDR3 consists of 15 residues. The CDR3 region is CASRPRHRGPDGYTF. The DNA for the CDR3 is TGTGCCAGCAGACCGCGGCACAGGGGGCCAGATGGCTACACCTTC.

The chain recombines TRBV10-3 with TRBJ2-1, with D possibly TRBD1 on 5 matching bases. Trimming removed 0 bases from V and 5 bases from J, with 11 bases in between. The CDR3 is 15 residues long. The germline V gene has CDR1 ENHRY and CDR2 SYGVKD. As DNA, the CDR3 is TGTGCCATCAGTGAGTCTGGGGCTCAAGACAATGAGCAGTTCTTC. This encodes CAISESGAQDNEQFF.

J is TRBJ2-5 and V is TRBV6-5; tentatively, D is TRBD1 (5 bases). Germline CDR1 MNHEY, CDR2 SVGAGI. Trimming took 6 bases from V and 5 from J, leaving 13 bases between them. This CDR3 region has 13 residues. The CDR3 region is CASRGWGRETQYF. The CDR3 nucleotides are TGTGCCAGCAGAGGTTGGGGCAGGGAGACCCAGTACTTC.